One and the same sample provided the 27 T cell receptor beta chains below, sequenced in a study of shared T cell receptors in the human thymus. Sequencing was performed with immunoSEQ multiplex PCR; in TCRdb, only in-frame clones are kept and a portion is missing. The sample contains roughly 500,000 clones, about 80% of which appear only once. These same data were also listed under a study on human thymus T cells.

Material: thymocytes. Receptors originate from a boy younger than two with a congenital heart defect.

The chain has TRBV4-1 and TRBJ2-7, with 14 bases matching TRBD2. Trimming took 2 bases from V and 1 from J; bases not matched to a gene: 7. Per germline, CDR1 MGHRA and CDR2 YSYEKL. The CDR3 totals 18 residues. CDR3 region: CASSQLPGLAGESYEQYF. The CDR3 DNA reads TGCGCCAGCAGCCAACTACCGGGACTAGCGGGAGAGTCCTACGAGCAGTACTTC.

The genes are TRBV28 and TRBJ2-7, with a tentative D call TRBD2 (6 bases). Trimming left V 0 bases short and J 0 bases short, with 9 bases between. The CDR3 has 15 amino acids. The germline CDR1 and CDR2 sequences are MDHEN and SYDVKM. CDR3 region: CASSLWEGGSYEQYF. CDR3 coding DNA: TGTGCCAGCAGTTTATGGGAGGGAGGCTCCTACGAGCAGTACTTC. Filled out from reference TRBV28 and TRBJ2-7, the complete variable domain reads DVKVTQSSRYLVKRTGEKVFLECVQDMDHENMFWYRQDPGLGLRLIYFSYDVKMKEKGDIPEGYSVSREKKERFSLILESASTNQTSMYLCASSLWEGGSYEQYFGPGTRLTVT.

The chain carries TRBV4-2 and TRBJ2-2; TRBD2 matches at 10 bases. Germline values: CDR1 LGHNA, CDR2 YNFKEQ. The CDR3 has 17 residues. V lost 1 base to trimming and J lost 4 bases; unmatched junction nucleotides: 6. This CDR3 reads CASSQGPLAGTTGELFF. As DNA, the CDR3 is TGTGCCAGCAGCCAAGGCCCACTAGCGGGAACCACCGGGGAGCTGTTTTTT.

V is TRBV7-2 and J is TRBJ2-3; a possible D gene is TRBD2 (5 bases). The CDR3 loop spans 16 amino acids. In germline, CDR1 is SGHTA, CDR2 FQGNSA. V lost 5 bases, J lost 0 bases, and 15 bases lay in between. CDR3 amino acids: CASSPGGLTSTDTQYF. The CDR3 nucleotides are TGTGCCAGCAGCCCGGGCGGGCTGACTAGCACAGATACGCAGTATTTT.

The rearrangement joins TRBV5-1 to TRBJ1-4, with TRBD1 identical over 10 bases. This CDR3 region has 14 residues. Per germline, CDR1 SGHRS and CDR2 YFSETQ. With V trimmed by 4 bases and J by 7 bases, 4 bases remained unmatched. The CDR3 DNA sequence: TGCGCCAGCAGCCTGACAGGGGGCAGTGAAAAACTGTTTTTT. Residues: CASSLTGGSEKLFF.

As DNA, the CDR3 is TGTGCCAGCAGCTTGAAGAGAGGTACTCCTGCTGCCAACGTCCTGACTTTC. Protein product: CASSLKRGTPAANVLTF. The chain has TRBV5-4 and TRBJ2-6; D is unclear. Looked up from germline, CDR1 is SGHNT and CDR2 is YYREEE (reference sequence). V lost 1 base and J 7 bases, leaving 18 bases between the germline ends. The CDR3 loop spans 17 amino acids.

J is TRBJ2-7 and V is TRBV6-5; TRBD2 matches at 10 bases. Looked up from germline, CDR1 is MNHEY and CDR2 is SVGAGI. This CDR3 region has 14 residues. After removal of 4 bases from V and 6 bases from J, the junction contained 6 bases not matched to a gene. CDR3 sequence: CASSSSSGSCEQYF. CDR3 nucleotide sequence: TGTGCCAGCAGTTCCTCTAGCGGGAGTTGCGAGCAGTACTTC.

On this clone itself: The identical CDR3 is also encoded by other nucleotide sequences in the sample. The chain uses TRBV18 and TRBJ1-1; maybe TRBD1 (6 bases). The CDR3 is 14 amino acids. Germline loops: CDR1 KGHSH, CDR2 LQKENI. V lost 2 bases, J lost 0 bases, and 7 bases lay in between. Here the CDR3 DNA reads TGTGCCAGCTCACCAGACAGGATGAACACTGAAGCTTTCTTT. This encodes CASSPDRMNTEAFF.

The chain links TRBV30 to TRBJ1-5; 9 bases agree with TRBD1. The trim removed 0 bases at V and 0 bases at J, leaving 3 bases unmatched. The CDR3 spans 16 residues. The V gene's germline CDR1 is GTSNPN and CDR2 SVGIG (reference sequence). The CDR3 DNA sequence: TGTGCCTGGAGTGTACAGGGGGCATATAGCAATCAGCCCCAGCATTTT. This sequence encodes CAWSVQGAYSNQPQHF.

In its sample, this clone was seen a few times. The CDR3 loop reads CASRLDGLAGGKSTDTQYF. The CDR3 nucleotides read TGTGCCAGCAGGCTAGACGGGCTAGCGGGAGGGAAAAGCACAGATACGCAGTATTTT. The chain combines TRBV7-9 with TRBJ2-3; 12 bases map to TRBD2. The CDR3 is 19 amino acids. Trimming at V came to 6 bases and at J to 0 bases, leaving 13 bases not matched to a gene. The germline gives CDR1 SEHNR, CDR2 FQNEAQ (reference sequence).

V and J are TRBV4-3 and TRBJ2-4; D not certain. The V gene lost 4 bases and the J gene lost 1 base, with 8 bases spanning the gap. The CDR3 is made up of 14 amino acids. Germline V gives CDR1 LGHNA, CDR2 YSLEER. The CDR3 region is CASSPNAAKNIQYF. CDR3 DNA: TGCGCCAGCAGCCCCAATGCGGCCAAAAACATTCAGTACTTC.

The V gene is TRBV12-5, the J gene TRBJ2-7; D perhaps matches TRBD1 (6 bases). The CDR3 spans 12 residues. Trimming stripped 3 bases from V and 10 bases from J, with 13 bases between. CDR1 is LGHNT, CDR2 FRNRAP, per germline. CDR3 residues: CASGFKPGDQYF. DNA of the CDR3: TGTGCTAGTGGTTTTAAACCAGGGGATCAGTACTTC.

The V and J genes are TRBV13 and TRBJ2-7, with D possibly being TRBD2 (6 bases). Germline CDR1 PRHDT, CDR2 FYEKMQ (reference sequence). The CDR3 spans 13 residues. V shed 5 bases and J shed 2 bases, with 10 bases lying between them. The CDR3 nucleotides are TGTGCCAGCAGCCCCGGGAGAACCTACGAGCAGTACTTC. Protein product: CASSPGRTYEQYF.

This chain uses TRBV6-1 with TRBJ1-1; 7 bases are shared with TRBD1. This CDR3 spans 14 amino acids. CDR1 is MNHNS and CDR2 is SASEGT in the germline V gene. Trimming at V came to 6 bases and at J to 3 bases, leaving 7 bases not matched to a gene. CDR3 in amino acids: CASREPRGDTEAFF. CDR3 DNA: TGTGCCAGCAGGGAACCCAGGGGGGACACTGAAGCTTTCTTT.

This chain links TRBV11-2 with TRBJ1-1; 10 bases align to TRBD1. Germline trimming cut 5 bases from V and 5 bases from J; bases unmatched to any gene: 8. This CDR3 region has 15 residues. Per the germline V gene, CDR1 is SGHAT and CDR2 is FQNNGV. The CDR3, as DNA: TGTGCCAGCAGCCCGAGGACAGGGGGATGTACTGAAGCTTTCTTT. Translating it yields CASSPRTGGCTEAFF. Drawing the rest from reference TRBV11-2 and TRBJ1-1, the complete variable domain is EAGVAQSPRYKIIEKRQSVAFWCNPISGHATLYWYQQILGQGPKLLIQFQNNGVVDDSQLPKDRFSAERLKGVDSTLKIQPAKLEDSAVYLCASSPRTGGCTEAFFGQGTRLTVV.

The chain recombines TRBV15 with TRBJ2-7, with 9 positions matching TRBD2. Germline V gene lookup returns CDR1 LNHNV and CDR2 YYDKDF (reference sequence). V trimming: 5 bases; J trimming: 1 base; junction bases outside the gene matches: 24. This CDR3 is 21 amino acids long. CDR3 amino acids: CATSDKASRGGTSSRSYEQYF. The DNA of the CDR3 is TGTGCCACCAGCGACAAGGCCAGCCGAGGCGGGACTAGCTCACGTTCCTACGAGCAGTACTTC.

The chain recombines TRBV6-1 with TRBJ2-7, with D possibly TRBD2 on 5 matching bases. Germline V gives CDR1 MNHNS, CDR2 SASEGT. The CDR3 is 14 amino acids. Trimming took 4 bases from V and 4 from J, leaving 14 bases between them. As DNA, the CDR3 is TGTGCCAGCAGTGGCCACCGGAGGAGGTACGAGCAGTACTTC. Protein product: CASSGHRRRYEQYF.

This clone has more than one count but fewer than ten. The chain joins TRBV4-1 to TRBJ2-1; 10 positions match TRBD2. Germline trimming cut 0 bases from V and 1 base from J; bases unmatched to any gene: 9. The CDR3 is 19 residues long. CDR1 is MGHRA, CDR2 YSYEKL, per germline. CDR3 bases: TGCGCCAGCAGCCAAGAGGGCCATAGCGGGAGGAGATCCTACAATGAGCAGTTCTTC. Its protein product is CASSQEGHSGRRSYNEQFF.

V is TRBV6-1 and J is TRBJ1-3; D not resolved. V was pared by 2 bases and J by 5 bases, with 13 bases between. CDR3 size: 15 residues. The germline V gene has CDR1 MNHNS and CDR2 SASEGT. The CDR3 nucleotides read TGTGCCAGCAGTGAACCGCTACGGGGTAGAAACACCATATATTTT. This gives the protein CASSEPLRGRNTIYF.

The chain employs TRBV6-1 and TRBJ2-7, with a weak D call TRBD1 (5 bases). Germline V CDR1 and CDR2: MNHNS, SASEGT. The CDR3 loop spans 13 amino acids. Trimming removed 7 bases from V and 2 bases from J, with 12 bases in between. The CDR3 DNA is TGTGCCAGCAACCAGGACACTACCTACGAGCAGTACTTC. This encodes CASNQDTTYEQYF.

In regard to this clone: At one of its ends the junction is not consistent with the germline gene, which may arise from a read error. V is TRBV6-1 and J is TRBJ2-7; no reliable D call. The CDR3 consists of 12 residues. The V gene's germline CDR1 is MNHNS and CDR2 SASEGT. The CDR3 region has the DNA TGTGCCAGCATGACACCACACCACAGTACTCTTTTC. Protein: CASMTPHHSTLF.

The rearrangement uses TRBV7-2 and TRBJ1-5, with 8 bases matching TRBD1. The CDR3 runs 14 residues. Germline CDR1 is SGHTA and CDR2 is FQGNSA. The V segment lost 1 base and the J segment 6 bases; nucleotides outside the gene matches: 2. The CDR3 sequence: CASSLGQGAQPQHF. The CDR3 nucleotides are TGTGCCAGCAGCTTAGGCCAGGGGGCTCAGCCCCAGCATTTT. Filled out from reference TRBV7-2 and TRBJ1-5, the complete variable domain reads GAGVSQSPSNKVTEKGKDVELRCDPISGHTALYWYRQSLGQGLEFLIYFQGNSAPDKSGLPSDRFSAERTGGSVSTLTIQRTQQEDSAVYLCASSLGQGAQPQHFGDGTRLSIL.

J is TRBJ2-7 and V is TRBV7-9; 10 bases fit TRBD2. The CDR3 contains 16 residues. V shed 5 bases and J 4 bases; nucleotides not matched to a gene: 11. Germline assignment: CDR1 SEHNR and CDR2 FQNEAQ (reference sequence). The CDR3 sequence is CASSRTAGGPRYEQYF. The CDR3 bases are TGTGCCAGCAGCCGTACAGCGGGAGGGCCGAGGTACGAGCAGTACTTC. The variable domain in full, completed from reference TRBV7-9 and TRBJ2-7, reads DTGVSQNPRHKITKRGQNVTFRCDPISEHNRLYWYRQTLGQGPEFLTYFQNEAQLEKSRLLSDRFSAERPKGSFSTLEIQRTEQGDSAMYLCASSRTAGGPRYEQYFGPGTRLTVT.

The chain recombines TRBV2 with TRBJ2-7, with D uncertain. CDR1 SNHLY and CDR2 FYNNEI come from the germline V gene. The V gene lost 10 bases and the J gene lost 2 bases, with 12 bases spanning the gap. This CDR3 comprises 12 residues. CDR3 nucleotide sequence: TGTGCCACCCACCAGGTCACCTACGAGCAGTACTTC. Translating it yields CATHQVTYEQYF. The variable domain in full, with the rest retrieved from reference TRBV2 and TRBJ2-7, is EPEVTQTPSHQVTQMGQEVILRCVPISNHLYFYWYRQILGQKVEFLVSFYNNEISEKSEIFDDQFSVERPDGSNFTLKIRSTKLEDSAMYFCATHQVTYEQYFGPGTRLTVT.

The rearrangement joins TRBV7-2 to TRBJ1-2, with D possibly TRBD1 on 6 matching bases. Germline assignment: CDR1 SGHTA and CDR2 FQGNSA. The V end was cut by 5 bases, the J end by 8 bases, with 21 bases between. The CDR3 spans 15 residues. CDR3 in amino acids: CASSPTTGPWGGYTF. The CDR3 DNA sequence: TGTGCCAGCAGCCCAACCACAGGGCCCTGGGGGGGCTACACCTTC.

CDR3 in DNA: TGCGCCAGCAGCCAAGATTCCCCTAGCGGGAGAGTGGAGCAGTTCTTC. Amino acid sequence: CASSQDSPSGRVEQFF. J is TRBJ2-1 and V is TRBV4-3; 10 bases are a match to TRBD2. V dropped 0 bases and J dropped 10; count of bases not matched to a gene: 9. The CDR3 length is 16 residues. The V gene's germline CDR1 is LGHNA and CDR2 YSLEER.

The chain recombines TRBV4-2 with TRBJ2-3; D is possibly TRBD2 (6 bases). The CDR3 is made up of 16 amino acids. In germline, CDR1 is LGHNA, CDR2 YNFKEQ. V was trimmed by 1 base and J by 2 bases, leaving 13 bases between them. The CDR3 DNA follows: TGTGCCAGCAGCCAAGTACTAGCAACTAACACAGATACGCAGTATTTT. Translation gives CASSQVLATNTDTQYF.